This T cell receptor (beta chain) appears in the sequencing data of a study of cytomegalovirus exposure and HLA in healthy donors (dated by TCRdb to 2016 to 2017). Study-wide context: An earlier analysis of some 600 of the donors reported approximately 280 Gb of sequence data and 117 million unique TCR beta sequences obtained from 180 million or so T cells. An early release that covered about 600 HLA-typed donors contained about 300 gigabases of sequencing data and around 80 million unique TCR sequences. Among the roughly 400 genotyped donors, about 85% belonged to the genetic ancestry cluster associated with self-reported Caucasian donors. The study aimed to test whether signatures of past pathogen exposure could be identified by cataloging public T cell receptors. The T cell repertoires of about 700 subjects were profiled by immunosequencing and related to cytomegalovirus serostatus. Along with the roughly 670-subject first cohort, a separate validation cohort of about 110 different subjects was used. High-throughput TCR immunosequencing, statistical association of individual TCRs with disease status, and machine learning were combined to predict cytomegalovirus infection status. To study patterns of TCR occurrence, a later analysis re-analyzed previously published TCR beta repertoires from 666 donors and added high-resolution HLA genotyping. Rather than drawing on any new phenotypic data, the later analysis identified candidate immune exposures from TCR beta sequences and the way those sequences occurred across donors. In an earlier analysis of roughly 600 of the donors, high-throughput TCR beta sequencing was used to judge whether each TCR beta V gene segment behaved as functional or pseudogenic. Donor age, sex, ethnicity and CMV serostatus were compiled alongside the repertoire data. A later genetic analysis used genome-wide SNP genotypes for 398 of the 666 donors, treating that subset as a discovery cohort. Every discovery cohort repertoire had been produced on one sequencing platform. HLA typing covered class I and class II loci at four-digit resolution. Typing coverage varied by locus: about 629-630 donors for A, B, C, DRB1 and DQB1; about 520 for DQA1; about 570 for DPA1; approximately 450 for DPB1. Because of strong linkage in the cohort, 5 or 6 DR-DQ haplotypes were treated as single units for association and clustering. On average, around 240,000 unique TCR beta nucleotide sequences were sequenced per donor among a few hundred genotyped donors of the cohort, with approximately 18% of those sequences being non-productive. Overall study results and their limits: According to a later analysis, TCR association rates differed among HLA loci, with DRB1 alleles showing the most associated TCRs and HLA-C alleles showing the fewest. According to a later genetic analysis, donors in an Asian-associated ancestry cluster had fewer N-insertions in productive TCRs than the approximately 630-donor mean. A cluster of highly shared sequence variants was judged likely to represent a technical artifact of the sequencing pipeline. Because counts were too low, roughly 17 rarely observed V segments, including chromosome 9 orphons, were left out of the earlier analysis of approximately 500 of the donors. Because HLA typing was missing for some donors at each locus, association tests included only the typed subset. The presence/absence analyses assumed that sequencing depth was roughly uniform across donors, and that assumption may not be true. A later analysis found that most CMV-associated TCR beta chains appeared HLA-restricted, with HLA associations seemingly driven largely by CMV exposure. Specific HLA alleles were associated with 15,000 to 20,000 TCR beta sequences at a false discovery rate of 0.05 in a later analysis. V-gene and J-gene trimming of TCR beta chains was associated with a missense DCLRE1C variant in a later genetic analysis, and the association was replicated in an independent cohort. In a later analysis, several top co-occurrence clusters were reported to appear linked to parvovirus B19, influenza, CMV and Epstein-Barr virus. The study gave a list of under 200 TCR beta chains associated with cytomegalovirus. A further reported finding was that TCR beta sequences accurately predicted the HLA-A and HLA-B alleles for most subjects in the first cohort. An earlier analysis of approximately 570 of the donors showed that most TCR beta V segments appeared in productive rearrangements either about 90% or about 30% of the time, which broadly matched IMGT annotations. The cohort was sequenced for TCR beta chains only, and without alpha or paired-chain data the features that could be detected were limited. CMV serostatus was the only immune exposure information available for the cohort. In both the original and validation cohorts, the classifier was reported to diagnose cytomegalovirus status with high specificity and sensitivity. A later analysis found that HLA-associated TCR beta chains were more clonally expanded and had lower generation probabilities than equally common non-associated chains. Correlated functional status among segregating V segments might reflect linkage disequilibrium, but an unknown experimental factor could not be ruled out. Three of the identified cytomegalovirus-associated TCR beta chains were confirmed in vitro to be specific for cytomegalovirus antigens. It was suggested by the authors that the approach could potentially be generalized to other disease states and immunological phenotypes. Assigning TCR associations to individual alleles was difficult when HLA alleles, especially DR and DQ, strongly co-occurred. Across donors, most TCR sequences were observed very rarely, whereas some public TCRs were present in many individuals. Some IMGT-functional V segments, including TRBV6-2 and TRBV6-3, could not be told apart with the 87-base-pair reads, so those segments were excluded.

The cohort comprised fewer than 700 healthy bone marrow donors. All cohort members were sampled while nominally healthy, although unrecorded immune exposures were likely present. The donor was CMV seronegative and belonged to the group of over 350 seronegative cohort members. Every donor gave a peripheral blood sample, and the peripheral blood mononuclear cells from that sample were used for TCR beta sequencing. The Qiagen DNeasy Blood Extraction Kit was used to extract genomic DNA from the blood cell samples. As to this clone: The specificity of this receptor is unknown. The input lacks base qualities; no much larger clone sits a single base away.

Receptor amplification or capture employed the immunoSEQ multiplex PCR assay. For the multiplex PCR, a mixture combining 60 forward primers for TCR Vbeta segments and 13 reverse primers for TCR Jbeta segments was used. Amplification of the CDR3 region of rearranged TCR beta genes was performed with a multiplex PCR assay on genomic DNA. Amplified TCR beta libraries were sequenced as 87-base-pair reads on the Illumina HiSeq System. Regarding the original processing steps: In a later analysis, roughly 80 million unique TCR beta chains were counted across the roughly 670 repertoires, and roughly 10 million of these chains were shared by at least two donors. Raw reads were error-corrected and collapsed into unique sequences by a nearest-neighbor algorithm in which closely related sequences were merged to remove PCR and sequencing errors. Alignment of CDR3 sequences to IMGT reference sequences was used to assign V, D and J gene segments. Each retained sequence needed at least a six-nucleotide match to both a V gene segment and a J gene segment. A rearrangement counted as productive if the CDR3 had no stop codons and remained in frame with V and J, and every other rearrangement counted as non-productive. Following IMGT convention, CDR3 was defined as the stretch from the second conserved V-encoded cysteine up to the conserved J-encoded phenylalanine. The earlier analysis of 500 to 750 of the donors excluded any sequence lacking an unambiguous match to a single V gene segment. An earlier analysis of about 600 of the donors called V segments functional above 56.7% productive rearrangements and segregating when the between-donor standard deviation exceeded 5%. A statistical classification framework was built to diagnose cytomegalovirus status from the catalog of TCR beta chain sequences. In a later analysis, TCR nucleotide sequences were compared against IMGT/GENE-DB human TR gene sequences so that V and J genes could be assigned. In a later analysis, CDR3 sequences and most-parsimonious VDJ recombination scenarios were assigned using the TCRdist pipeline. A later analysis defined each TCR beta chain by its CDR3 amino acid sequence plus V-gene family, and excluded reads lacking a unique V-gene family. In a later analysis, around 600 highly shared, low-generation-probability nucleotide sequences were removed to address suspected cross-contamination and a sequencing artifact. In a later analysis, a clonal expansion index was calculated for each public chain from normalized within-repertoire ranks of inferred template counts. In a later analysis, generation probabilities were computed using a VDJ recombination model fitted to out-of-frame rearrangements, and the results were checked against IGoR. Hypergeometric tests were used in a later analysis to score TCR-TCR, TCR-HLA and TCR-CMV co-occurrence, with a repertoire-size bias correction applied to the TCR pairs. To estimate false discovery rates, a later analysis permuted the HLA or CMV assignments 20 times. A later analysis grouped co-occurring TCRs with DBSCAN, adding TCRdist sequence similarity when clustering within HLA-allele-positive subsets. Repertoires with fewer than 30,000 or more than 120,000 public chains, plus five repertoires with anomalous nucleotide sharing, were excluded from co-occurrence clustering. TCRdb carries this immuneACCESS record with in-frame sequences only. Its versions omit some clonotypes, under half of them owing to an unresolved V gene in the studies checked, with the rest unexplained. V, J and clone size reflect that table, while D and trimming were determined from the DNA. The sample has approximately 77,000 clones on record, around 79% of them singletons. Of the sample, around 4.5% is held by the ten largest clones.

The germline V gene specifies SGHTA as CDR1 and FQGNSA as CDR2. The CDR3, cysteine through phenylalanine, is 16 amino acids long. Only the CDR3 portion is preserved as DNA: 48 bases, with reading frame beginning at the first base. V is pruned by 3 bases and J by 3 bases, leaving 8 bases of the junction without a gene match. This TCR was sampled from a man aged 40-50 years in good health and CMV-seronegative. The sample was PBMCs. The chain joins TRBV7-2 to TRBJ2-7, and TRBD2 aligns with 10 junction nucleotides. CDR3 protein: CASSFDLAGGFYEQYF. In nucleotides, the sequence is TGTGCCAGCAGCTTCGATTTAGCGGGAGGATTCTACGAGCAGTACTTC.